Sequencing of this T cell receptor (beta chain) was carried out in a study of T cell responses to AZD1222 COVID-19 vaccine. General observations from the study: Close to half of spike-specific TCRs reportedly recognize unmutated variant regions. Just a handful of people given AZD1222 tested seropositive at baseline. The study found Spike-specific TCR breadth and depth rose after two AZD1222 doses. The study found vaccine-associated CD4 TCRs spanning spike, dominant at 160-218 and 743-854.

V lost 7 bases to trimming and J lost 4 bases; unmatched junction nucleotides: 7. This CDR3 has 14 residues. Germline CDR1 is LNHDA and CDR2 is SQIVND (reference sequence). Generated by immunoSEQ multiplex PCR, the TCRdb table keeps only in-frame clones and is missing some. The table shows about 120,000 clones, with approximately 93% occurring only once. As to this clone: What it binds is unknown.

The chain has TRBV19 and TRBJ2-4, with 7 bases matching TRBD2. The TCR was taken from an adult in good health. The starting material was peripheral blood, obtained on day 0 of AZD1222 vaccination. As DNA, the CDR3 is TGTGCCAGTACGGTTCGGGGGGTTAAAAACATTCAGTACTTC. It yields the protein CASTVRGVKNIQYF.